The rows below give T cell receptor beta chains drawn from one sample of a study of regulatory T cells in long-lasting Graves disease. TCRdb reprocessed the multiplex PCR reads via MiXCR and lists one record per CDR3 protein. The sample records under 450,000 distinct CDR3 sequences, approximately 25% being singletons. Sample: peripheral blood mononuclear cells (PBMCs), taken when the disease was refractory, from a patient treated with antithyroid drugs. The receptors were gathered from a middle-aged woman with Graves disease. The CDR3 runs from the conserved cysteine through the conserved F or W. Each record gives: CDR3 protein, V gene, J gene.

CDR3: CSAKKGPASSYEQYF; V: TRBV20-1; J: TRBJ2-7
CDR3: CASSLQGGHYEQYF; V: TRBV12-3/TRBV12-4; J: TRBJ2-7
CDR3: CASSEPRLGQETQYF; V: TRBV25-1; J: TRBJ2-5
CDR3: CASSLQGLGGNQPQHF; V: TRBV11-2; J: TRBJ1-5
CDR3: CASSLVASGGNEQFF; V: TRBV11-2; J: TRBJ2-1
CDR3: CASSPWASPYEQYF; V: TRBV28; J: TRBJ2-7
CDR3: CASRFWGFADTGELFF; V: TRBV12-3/TRBV12-4; J: TRBJ2-2
CDR3: CASSYGLDRTGELFF; V: TRBV6-5; J: TRBJ2-2
CDR3: CSVEDLGKYEQYF; V: TRBV29-1; J: TRBJ2-7
CDR3: CASSQGTDPPTTGELFF; V: TRBV4-1; J: TRBJ2-2
CDR3: CATPAWNGELFF; V: TRBV2; J: TRBJ2-2
CDR3: CASSPTGALNEQYF; V: TRBV27; J: TRBJ2-7
CDR3: CASSQLGNEQFF; V: TRBV3-1; J: TRBJ2-1
CDR3: CASSFGRPFSGNTIYF; V: TRBV28; J: TRBJ1-3
CDR3: CASGISGAKNIQYF; V: TRBV6-1; J: TRBJ2-4
CDR3: CARRGPGNYGYTF; V: TRBV30; J: TRBJ1-2
CDR3: CASSFQGGGYTF; V: TRBV12-3/TRBV12-4; J: TRBJ1-2
CDR3: CASSLEGGTETQYF; V: TRBV28; J: TRBJ2-5
CDR3: CATSRDVGNTGELFF; V: TRBV15; J: TRBJ2-2
CDR3: CASSLTQGMNTEAFF; V: TRBV11-2; J: TRBJ1-1
CDR3: CSASTGYNNEQFF; V: TRBV20-1; J: TRBJ2-1
CDR3: CASSPQGPNTEAFF; V: TRBV7-9; J: TRBJ1-1
CDR3: CASSLFVPGQGLEGEQYF; V: TRBV28; J: TRBJ2-7
CDR3: CASSNLKFLLNQPQHF; V: TRBV10-1; J: TRBJ1-5
CDR3: CASSRPSTDTQYF; V: TRBV27; J: TRBJ2-3
CDR3: CASKEDGNTIYF; V: TRBV2; J: TRBJ1-3
CDR3: CASSSRLAADNPTNTGELFF; V: TRBV27; J: TRBJ2-2
CDR3: CASSPRGLVTEAFF; V: TRBV6-1; J: TRBJ1-1
CDR3: CASSEEGQSSYNEQFF; V: TRBV2; J: TRBJ2-1
CDR3: CASSPQVGNQPQHF; V: TRBV28; J: TRBJ1-5
CDR3: CASSHTGTGWYEQYF; V: TRBV3-1; J: TRBJ2-7
CDR3: CASSLWTGVVLDTQYF; V: TRBV5-1; J: TRBJ2-3
CDR3: CATSINTGGVGPQHF; V: TRBV15; J: TRBJ1-5
CDR3: CASSPQTGGEEPQYF; V: TRBV18; J: TRBJ2-5
CDR3: CASSPAGTYNEQFF; V: TRBV6-1; J: TRBJ2-1
CDR3: CASSPSGTGGAEQYF; V: TRBV11-2; J: TRBJ2-7
CDR3: CSVRDLTTEAFF; V: TRBV29-1; J: TRBJ1-1
CDR3: CASSLVVAGETQYF; V: TRBV5-1; J: TRBJ2-5
CDR3: CASSVSRQVSSYEQYF; V: TRBV2; J: TRBJ2-7
CDR3: CSATTPQETQYF; V: TRBV20-1; J: TRBJ2-5
CDR3: CASSLKPKLGRNQPQHF; V: TRBV14; J: TRBJ1-5
CDR3: CASSLWSYRDGNQPQHF; V: TRBV7-9; J: TRBJ1-5
CDR3: CASSLDRLFEKLFF; V: TRBV7-9; J: TRBJ1-4
CDR3: CASSHSARAAYEQYF; V: TRBV11-2; J: TRBJ2-7
CDR3: CASTGNGAFF; V: TRBV6-1; J: TRBJ1-1